The entry below describes one T cell receptor (beta chain). What it binds is unknown. The data derive from a study of post-analysis software for immune sequencing data. Overall study context: In terms of disease course, relapsing-remitting, secondary progressive and progressive-relapsing multiple sclerosis were included.

Tagging with unique molecular identifiers was a feature of the TCR beta cDNA libraries. T cells numbering about 0.95 to 11 million gave rise to about 540,000 cDNA molecules. From the PCR reads, TCRdb called clonotypes with MiXCR, one entry per CDR3 protein. The sample consists of hundreds of thousands of distinct CDR3 sequences, 55% to 70% of them appearing once. Points from the study as a whole: Under F measure analysis, samples from one preparation batch co-clustered strongly. Controls showed lower frequencies than patients for four to six TRBV segments, and TRBV5-6, TRBV5-1 and TRBV20-1 were among these. Compared against controls, patients with multiple sclerosis displayed significantly lower normalized Chao1 diversity.

The germline gives CDR1 LGHDT, CDR2 YNNKEL (reference sequence). The CDR3 sequence is 16 residues long. V gave up 5 bases and J gave up 10 bases, with 24 bases separating them. V gene TRBV3-1 combines with J gene TRBJ2-1; tentatively, D is TRBD1 (6 bases). Sequenced input: blood. The source is a girl aged 2-10 years with multiple sclerosis. Here the CDR3 DNA reads TGTGCCAGCAGCAGAGGGTCCCAGGGGTCTTGGAGGGAGCAGTTCTTC. Its translation: CASSRGSQGSWREQFF.